The present T cell receptor (beta chain) was sequenced within a study of blood T cell repertoires in COVID-19. Across the study: From the United States, Italy and Spain came samples of acute and convalescent COVID-19. In each case, the material was cDNA or gDNA derived from T cells, B-cell-depleted T cells, or PBMCs.

Unmatched junction bases numbered 0, after V lost 1 base and J lost 0 bases. The CDR3 consists of 15 residues. Germline loops: CDR1 SNHLY, CDR2 FYNNEI. Per the study methods: The authors estimated nucleated cell counts from reference gene primer amplification. Sequencing used immunoSEQ multiplex PCR; TCRdb keeps in-frame clones, though not all of them. The V and J calls and clone size were taken over from that table, and D and trimming were inferred from the DNA. Of roughly 240,000 clones in the sample, roughly 86% are singletons; the top ten hold roughly 6.2%. Seattle participants joined during active infection and were tracked over time. In its sample, this clone was seen once.

The sequencing input was peripheral blood. The chain employs TRBV2 and TRBJ2-3; 8 bases map to TRBD1. The sequence was collected from a woman of 80 years or more with COVID-19, enrolled during active disease. CDR3 in amino acids: CASSEDRGSTDTQYF. Here the CDR3 DNA reads TGTGCCAGCAGTGAAGACAGGGGGAGCACAGATACGCAGTATTTT.